The 22 T cell receptor beta chains below come from one sample, sequenced in a study of CD8+CD57+ T cells in acquired aplastic anemia. Whoever was chosen for sequencing had shown CD8+CD57+ cell expansion by flow cytometry. Investigators profiled TCR beta VDJ and CDR3 from genomic DNA template. TCRdb re-called the reads through MiXCR, storing one row per CDR3 protein. This sample has about 180,000 distinct CDR3 sequences, with 50% to 65% found just once. The sample was sorted CD4+, CD8+, or CD8+CD57+ T cells (not recorded which) from PBMCs. The receptors were gathered from a human donor with aplastic anemia.

This clonotype was seen ten or more times. The chain has TRBV4-1 and TRBJ1-1; 7 positions match TRBD1. The V gene's germline CDR1 is MGHRA and CDR2 YSYEKL. The CDR3 runs 15 residues. The junction had 3 bases not matched to a gene; V was cut back by 0 bases and J by 2 bases. Here the CDR3 DNA reads TGCGCCAGCAGCCAAGAGACAGGGCGAAACACTGAAGCTTTCTTT. Translation: CASSQETGRNTEAFF.

Only one count was recorded for this clonotype. The chain recombines TRBV2 with TRBJ2-7; D is possibly TRBD1 (6 bases). Trimming shortened V by 3 bases and J by 3 bases, and 12 bases separated the two germline ends. Germline V CDR1 and CDR2: SNHLY, FYNNEI. The CDR3 runs to 14 residues. The CDR3 sequence: CASSENLQGYEQYF. CDR3 coding DNA: TGTGCCAGCAGTGAGAATTTACAGGGCTACGAGCAGTACTTC.

This chain connects TRBV19 to TRBJ1-2, with a tentative D call TRBD1 (6 bases). Trimming took 2 bases from V and 7 from J, leaving 14 bases between them. Germline CDR1 reads LNHDA; CDR2 reads SQIVND (reference sequence). This CDR3 has 14 amino acids. CDR3 sequence: CASSISQGIIGYTF. CDR3 in DNA: TGTGCCAGTAGTATAAGTCAGGGGATTATTGGCTACACCTTC.

This chain links TRBV7-9 with TRBJ2-3; D uncertain. Deletions cut 6 bases from V and 8 bases from J, with 9 bases between. Germline CDR1 and CDR2: SEHNR and FQNEAQ (reference sequence). The CDR3 runs to 11 residues. The DNA of the CDR3 is TGTGCCAGCAGGGAATGGGGTACGCAGTATTTT. Its protein is CASREWGTQYF.

This clonotype was found many times. Because it lacks the conserved phenylalanine or tryptophan at the end, this CDR3 is likely a read error. Because the CDR3's place on the DNA is in doubt, the DNA is left out and the CDR3 is given as listed by TCRdb. The chain has TRBV7-8 and TRBJ2-3; TRBD1 reflects the table's D call only, with no check against the DNA. The germline V gene encodes CDR1 SGHVS and CDR2 FQNEAQ. The CDR3 contains 12 residues when both ends are counted. CDR3 sequence: CASSLTAGGAGY.

The count of this clonotype is one. CDR3 in amino acids: CASSVDPSRSNSYEQYF. The CDR3 DNA sequence: TGTGCCAGCAGCGTAGACCCGAGCAGGTCAAACTCCTACGAGCAGTACTTC. V gene TRBV9 combines with J gene TRBJ2-7, with unresolved D. This CDR3 comprises 17 residues. V lost 0 bases and J lost 0, with 16 bases in between. Germline-derived CDR1 and CDR2 are SGDLS and YYNGEE.

This clonotype was observed once. The rearrangement uses TRBV20-1 and TRBJ1-5; TRBD1 is a possible D gene (6 bases). V was trimmed by 6 bases and J by 0 bases, leaving 15 bases between them. Per germline, CDR1 DFQATT and CDR2 SNEGSKA (reference sequence). This CDR3 has 15 residues. The CDR3 DNA sequence: TGCAGTGCCCTACGGGGGCAGTATAGCAATCAGCCCCAGCATTTT. This encodes CSALRGQYSNQPQHF.

The genes are TRBV12-3 or TRBV12-4 and TRBJ1-1; D gene ambiguous. This CDR3 has 15 residues. Trimming removed 3 bases from V and 1 base from J, with 12 bases in between. CDR3 loop: CASSLSEAPNTEAFF. The CDR3 DNA reads as TGTGCCAGCAGTTTGTCAGAGGCCCCGAACACTGAAGCTTTCTTT.

This clonotype was seen more than once but under ten times. The chain joins TRBV13 to TRBJ2-1; D perhaps matches TRBD1 (6 bases). With 4 bases removed from V and 7 bases from J, the gap between germline ends came to 11 bases. The germline V gene encodes CDR1 PRHDT and CDR2 FYEKMQ (reference sequence). The CDR3 length is 13 residues. The CDR3 sequence is CASSYRGGNEQFF. CDR3 coding DNA: TGTGCCAGCAGCTATCGAGGGGGAAATGAGCAGTTCTTC.

As concerns this clonotype: One end of the junction does not line up with germline, which may come from a read error. The chain combines TRBV24-1 with TRBJ2-7; 7 nucleotides match TRBD1. CDR3 length equals 16 residues. Per germline, CDR1 KGHDR and CDR2 SFDVKD. The CDR3 nucleotides read TGTGCCACCAGTGATTTGGAGGGACAGATAAACTACGAGCAGTGCTTC. Translating it yields CATSDLEGQINYEQCF.

The rearrangement uses TRBV2 and TRBJ2-7; the match to TRBD2 covers 9 bases. V was clipped by 5 bases and J by 2 bases; unmatched bases: 4. The CDR3 is 14 amino acids. Germline lookup yields CDR1 SNHLY and CDR2 FYNNEI. CDR3: CASSPTSGTYEQYF. The CDR3 bases are TGTGCCAGCAGTCCGACTAGCGGCACCTACGAGCAGTACTTC.

The rearrangement joins TRBV7-2 to TRBJ2-7; TRBD2 aligns across 9 bases. Trimming removed 3 bases from V and 5 bases from J; junction bases left unmatched: 8. The CDR3 extends over 15 amino acids. Germline-derived CDR1 and CDR2 are SGHTA and FQGNSA. The CDR3 loop is CASSFVAGAWDEQYF. In DNA, the CDR3 is TGTGCCAGCAGCTTTGTAGCGGGGGCCTGGGACGAGCAGTACTTC. The full variable domain, its missing parts supplied by reference TRBV7-2 and TRBJ2-7, is GAGVSQSPSNKVTEKGKDVELRCDPISGHTALYWYRQSLGQGLEFLIYFQGNSAPDKSGLPSDRFSAERTGGSVSTLTIQRTQQEDSAVYLCASSFVAGAWDEQYFGPGTRLTVT.

Many counts were recorded for this clonotype. The chain uses TRBV20-1 and TRBJ2-3, with TRBD2 as a possible D gene (7 bases). V lost 0 bases and J 2 bases, leaving 18 bases between the germline ends. This CDR3 has 17 amino acids. Germline V gene sequence: CDR1 DFQATT, CDR2 SNEGSKA (reference sequence). The chain's CDR3 is CSARDSRGAEHTDTQYF. As DNA, the CDR3 is TGCAGTGCTAGAGATTCCCGGGGGGCCGAACACACAGATACGCAGTATTTT.

The J gene is TRBJ2-1, the V gene TRBV7-2; TRBD2 matches at 11 bases. The V gene's germline CDR1 is SGHTA and CDR2 FQGNSA. V was clipped by 5 bases and J by 13 bases; unmatched bases: 10. The CDR3 totals 14 residues. CDR3 in amino acids: CASSIPGLAEDQFF. In nucleotides, the CDR3 is TGTGCCAGCAGCATACCGGGACTAGCGGAGGACCAGTTCTTC.

The J gene is TRBJ1-5, the V gene TRBV10-3, with a weak D call TRBD1 (5 bases). CDR1 and CDR2 (germline): ENHRY, SYGVKD. The CDR3 is made up of 13 amino acids. V lost 11 bases to trimming and J lost 1 base, with 12 bases between them. CDR3 region: CASNRGSNQPQHF. DNA for the CDR3: TGTGCCTCCAACCGGGGGAGCAATCAGCCCCAGCATTTT.

This chain joins TRBV10-2 and TRBJ2-7, with 8 bases that match TRBD1. CDR3 length: 16 residues. With 8 bases clipped from V and 3 bases from J, the junction kept 15 bases outside the gene matches. From germline, CDR1 is WSHSY and CDR2 SAAADI. The CDR3 loop reads CASARATGQVNYEQYF. The CDR3 bases are TGCGCCAGCGCTCGGGCAACGGGACAGGTGAACTACGAGCAGTACTTC.

The chain combines TRBV29-1 with TRBJ1-5; D remains unclear. Germline loops: CDR1 SQVTM, CDR2 ANQGSEA. V was clipped by 1 base and J by 3 bases, with 7 bases between them. The CDR3 totals 13 residues. CDR3 sequence: CSVEGDTNQPQHF. CDR3 nucleotides: TGCAGCGTTGAAGGTGACACCAATCAGCCCCAGCATTTT.

This clonotype was detected many times. This sequence joins TRBV12-3 or TRBV12-4 and TRBJ1-1; 7 nucleotides line up with TRBD1. Unmatched junction bases numbered 13, after V lost 3 bases and J lost 3 bases. This CDR3 comprises 17 residues. CDR3 DNA sequence: TGTGCCAGCAGTTTTGAGACAGGGATGAGAGTGGACACTGAAGCTTTCTTT. Protein sequence: CASSFETGMRVDTEAFF.

The J gene is TRBJ2-3, the V gene TRBV6-1; no clear D gene. V gave up 1 base and J gave up 2 bases, with 10 bases separating them. Germline CDR1 reads MNHNS; CDR2 reads SASEGT. This CDR3 contains 15 residues. CDR3 sequence reads: CASSEGHRITDTQYF. The CDR3 DNA reads as TGTGCCAGCAGTGAAGGACACCGAATCACAGATACGCAGTATTTT.

This clonotype was seen ten or more times. The chain uses TRBV5-1 and TRBJ1-1, with a possible D match to TRBD1 (5 bases). The CDR3 is 15 amino acids. Germline V gives CDR1 SGHRS, CDR2 YFSETQ. V was shortened by 0 bases and J by 6 bases, with 15 bases between the two germline ends. DNA for the CDR3: TGCGCCAGCAGCTTGGCCGGGGGTATGGTGGCTGAAGCTTTCTTT. Encoded protein: CASSLAGGMVAEAFF.

V gene TRBV20-1 combines with J gene TRBJ1-2; TRBD1 agrees at 9 bases. CDR1 and CDR2 (germline): DFQATT, SNEGSKA (reference sequence). V lost 7 bases, J lost 0 bases, and 12 bases stayed unmatched. This CDR3 is built from 16 residues. The CDR3 here is CSVPTGGDATNYGYTF. In DNA form, the CDR3 reads TGCAGTGTCCCGACAGGGGGAGACGCTACTAACTATGGCTACACCTTC.

The chain joins TRBV2 to TRBJ2-6; TRBD1 might be the D (5 bases). Germline CDR1 is SNHLY and CDR2 is FYNNEI. The CDR3 has 16 amino acids. The ends were cut back, 7 bases at V and 0 bases at J, with 13 bases in the middle. This chain's CDR3 is CASTRTRSSGANVLTF. In DNA form, the CDR3 reads TGTGCCAGCACCCGGACACGATCCTCTGGGGCCAACGTCCTGACTTTC.